Given below is one T cell receptor beta chain in context. Its antigen remains unidentified. The CDR3 extends over 13 amino acids. After removal of 7 bases from V and 5 bases from J, the junction contained 3 bases not matched to a gene. Germline assignment: CDR1 WNHNN and CDR2 SYGVQD (reference sequence). Here immunoSEQ multiplex PCR was the method, and the copy in TCRdb shows in-frame clones only, minus some. The sample records roughly 150,000 clones, around 90% being singletons. These data belong to a study of T cell responses to AZD1222 COVID-19 vaccine. Whole-study results and caveats: Nearly half of spike-specific TCRs reportedly go after variant regions that carry no mutations.

The chain combines TRBV10-1 with TRBJ2-1; 9 bases match TRBD2. The sample consisted of peripheral blood, taken 28 days after the second AZD1222 dose. This TCR was recovered from an adult who received the AZD1222 COVID-19 vaccine. The CDR3 loop is CASNSGGNNEQFF. DNA for the CDR3: TGCGCCAGCAACAGCGGGGGGAACAATGAGCAGTTCTTC.